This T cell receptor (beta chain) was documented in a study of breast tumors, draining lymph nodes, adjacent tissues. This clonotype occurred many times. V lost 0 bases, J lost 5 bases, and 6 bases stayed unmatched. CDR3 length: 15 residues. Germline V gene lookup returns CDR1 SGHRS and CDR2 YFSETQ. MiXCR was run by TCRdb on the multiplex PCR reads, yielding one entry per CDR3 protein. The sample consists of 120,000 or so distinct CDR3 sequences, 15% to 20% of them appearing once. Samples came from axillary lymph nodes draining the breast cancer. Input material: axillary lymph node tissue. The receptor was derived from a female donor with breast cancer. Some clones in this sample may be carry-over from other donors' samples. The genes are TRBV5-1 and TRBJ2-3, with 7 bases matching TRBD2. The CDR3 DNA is TGCGCCAGCAGCTTGGCCATGGGGGGGAGAGATACGCAGTATTTT. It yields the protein CASSLAMGGRDTQYF.